These T cell receptor beta chains were read from a single sample in a study of blood T cells in healthy people across ages. MiXCR, run by TCRdb on the 5' RACE reads, gives a single entry per CDR3 protein. The sample has hundreds of thousands of distinct CDR3 sequences, approximately 50% seen once. The sample taken for sequencing was blood. These receptors originate from a woman aged 55-75 years in good health. CDR3s include the opening cysteine and the closing phenylalanine or tryptophan. The D gene is left open where the match is weak. Clone size is stated in some rows and not others, as once, few, many or a class when expanded.

v_call,d_call,clone_size,j_call,cdr3_aa,cdr3_nt
TRBV7-2,NA,NA,TRBJ2-2,CASSHSANTGELFF,TGTGCCAGCAGCCACAGCGCGAACACCGGGGAGCTGTTTTTT
TRBV10-3,NA,NA,TRBJ2-7,CAITNGSYNEQYF,TGTGCCATCACCAACGGCTCCTACAATGAGCAGTACTTC
TRBV5-1,NA,NA,TRBJ2-7,CASSSNLPDRGIYEQYF,TGCGCCAGCAGCTCCAACCTACCCGACAGAGGGATCTACGAGCAGTACTTC
TRBV9,TRBD1,NA,TRBJ1-1,CASSVEGGANTEAFF,TGTGCCAGCAGCGTAGAAGGGGGCGCGAACACTGAAGCTTTCTTT
TRBV28,TRBD2,once,TRBJ2-3,CASSPPGLAGDTDTQYF,TGTGCCAGCAGTCCACCGGGACTAGCGGGAGACACAGATACGCAGTATTTT
TRBV10-3,TRBD1,NA,TRBJ2-7,CAIIPGQGSYEQYF,TGTGCCATCATACCGGGACAGGGGTCCTACGAGCAGTACTTC
TRBV7-9,NA,many,TRBJ2-5,CASSRSAGTLQETQYF,TGTGCCAGCAGCCGATCAGCCGGGACCCTCCAAGAGACCCAGTACTTC
TRBV11-1,NA,NA,TRBJ2-3,CASSRRQGREDTQYF,TGTGCCAGCAGTCGACGGCAGGGGCGAGAAGATACGCAGTATTTT
TRBV3-1,NA,NA,TRBJ1-6,CASSQPPPASPLHF,TGTGCCAGCAGCCAACCCCCGCCGGCCTCACCCCTCCACTTT
TRBV5-1,NA,NA,TRBJ1-1,CASSVTVEERSTEAFF,TGCGCCAGCAGCGTGACAGTGGAGGAGCGTAGCACTGAAGCTTTCTTT
TRBV28,NA,NA,TRBJ2-7,CASSLISGSIYEQYF,TGTGCCAGCAGTTTAATTTCCGGTTCCATCTACGAGCAGTACTTC
TRBV3-1,TRBD1,NA,TRBJ2-7,CASSRGTGSREQYF,TGTGCCAGCAGCCGAGGGACAGGATCACGGGAGCAGTACTTC
TRBV4-1,NA,NA,TRBJ2-5,CASSQGAGTLIRETQYF,TGCGCCAGCAGCCAAGGTGCCGGGACTCTCATCAGGGAGACCCAGTACTTC
TRBV20-1,NA,NA,TRBJ1-5,CSAREGAAGLWNQPQHF,TGCAGTGCTAGAGAAGGGGCCGCAGGGTTGTGGAATCAGCCCCAGCATTTT
TRBV5-1,TRBD2,NA,TRBJ2-3,CASSLTGGPPSTDTQYF,TGCGCCAGCAGCTTAACGGGAGGGCCTCCCAGCACAGATACGCAGTATTTT
TRBV10-3,TRBD2,NA,TRBJ2-1,CAISESGTRSEQFF,TGTGCCATCAGTGAGTCCGGGACTAGGAGTGAGCAGTTCTTC
TRBV12-3/TRBV12-4,NA,few,TRBJ1-6,CASIIEGGNSPLHF,TGTGCCAGCATTATTGAGGGAGGTAATTCACCCCTCCACTTT
TRBV2,NA,NA,TRBJ1-5,CASSDRGHQPQHF,TGTGCCAGCAGTGACAGGGGTCATCAGCCCCAGCATTTT
TRBV5-1,NA,NA,TRBJ2-1,CASRLNNEQFF,TGCGCCAGCAGACTTAACAATGAGCAGTTCTTC
TRBV7-2,TRBD1,NA,TRBJ1-6,CASSLAGTEDNSPLHF,TGTGCCAGCAGCTTAGCCGGGACAGAAGATAATTCACCCCTCCACTTT
TRBV24-1,NA,NA,TRBJ2-1,CATSDHTGINEQFF,TGTGCCACCAGTGACCACACAGGAATCAATGAGCAGTTCTTC
TRBV28,TRBD2,NA,TRBJ2-7,CASCSNGLAGGPSYEQYF,TGTGCCAGCTGTTCGAACGGACTAGCGGGAGGCCCCTCCTACGAGCAGTACTTC
TRBV10-3,TRBD2,few,TRBJ2-7,CAISAREGLYEQYF,TGTGCCATCAGTGCCCGGGAGGGACTCTACGAGCAGTACTTC
TRBV20-1,NA,NA,TRBJ1-6,CSARAGRDNSPLHF,TGCAGTGCTAGGGCCGGACGAGATAATTCACCCCTCCACTTT
TRBV6-2/TRBV6-3,NA,NA,TRBJ1-2,CASSYLVRYGYTF,TGTGCCAGCAGTTATCTTGTGCGGTATGGCTACACCTTC
TRBV20-1,TRBD1,few,TRBJ2-7,CSASSGRGPYEQYF,TGCAGTGCTAGTAGCGGCAGGGGGCCCTACGAGCAGTACTTC